What follows are 6 T cell receptor beta chains derived from one specimen sequenced in a study of Graves' ophthalmopathy and Graves' hyperthyroidism. Amplified material comprised TCR beta CDR3 regions derived from RNA transcripts. Second-round multiplex PCR followed a first-round RT-PCR using HTBI primers. TCRdb called the multiplex PCR reads again in MiXCR, with one record for every CDR3 protein. This table has under 800,000 distinct CDR3 sequences, about 20% appearing once. The sample comprised peripheral blood. These receptors came from a woman between 18 and 30 years old with stable Graves' hyperthyroidism. Some clones in this sample may be carry-over from other donors' samples.

Notes on this clonotype: This clone may be a read error of a much larger clone one base away. The chain carries TRBV20-1 and TRBJ2-7; no definite D call. The CDR3 spans 13 residues. The V end was cut by 0 bases, the J end by 3 bases, with 9 bases between. Germline V gene lookup returns CDR1 DFQATT and CDR2 SNEGSKA (reference sequence). This CDR3 is CSARDLAIYEQYF. CDR3 bases: TGCAGTGCTAGAGATCTTGCCATCTACGAGCAGTACTTC.

This clonotype occurred many times. The chain combines TRBV5-1 with TRBJ1-1; D gene unclear. The germline gives CDR1 SGHRS, CDR2 YFSETQ. The V and J ends lost 0 bases and 6 bases respectively, with 15 bases between them. The CDR3 loop spans 15 amino acids. The CDR3 DNA sequence: TGCGCCAGCAGCTTGGCCGTAATGGGGATGGCTGAAGCTTTCTTT. Encoded protein: CASSLAVMGMAEAFF.

The rearrangement links TRBV7-2 to TRBJ1-6; D unresolved. The CDR3 covers 16 residues. Germline CDR1 SGHTA, CDR2 FQGNSA. Trimming left V 1 base short and J 7 bases short, with 14 bases between. The CDR3 reads CASSLVAIWRNSPLHF. As DNA, the CDR3 is TGTGCCAGCAGCTTAGTAGCCATCTGGCGAAATTCACCCCTCCACTTT.

Turning to this clonotype: A much larger clone lies a single base off, so this may be a read error. This chain connects TRBV20-1 to TRBJ2-5; 9 positions match TRBD2. The CDR3 has 14 residues. CDR1 and CDR2 from the germline V gene are DFQATT and SNEGSKA (reference sequence). As DNA, the CDR3 is TGCAGTGCTATGATTAGCGGGGGTCAAGAGTCCCAGTACTTC. Translation: CSAMISGGQESQYF.

This clonotype was counted ten times or more. The chain links TRBV7-8 to TRBJ1-6, with 9 bases fitting TRBD1. This CDR3 has 13 amino acids. Germline CDR1 and CDR2: SGHVS and FQNEAQ. V trimming: 10 bases; J trimming: 6 bases; junction bases outside the gene matches: 4. As DNA, the CDR3 is TGTGCCACACAGGGGGCCTTTAATTCACCCCTCCACTTT. It is translated as CATQGAFNSPLHF.

At least ten counts were recorded for this clonotype. The chain links TRBV20-1 to TRBJ1-5; D gene unclear. The germline V and J ends were trimmed by 5 bases and 3 bases, with 8 bases remaining between them. Germline values: CDR1 DFQATT, CDR2 SNEGSKA (reference sequence). The CDR3 runs to 12 residues. CDR3: CSAGSANQPQHF. The CDR3 coding sequence is TGCAGTGCTGGGTCGGCCAATCAGCCCCAGCATTTT.